These 16 T cell receptor beta chains were all obtained from the same sample, sequenced in a study of cytomegalovirus exposure and HLA in healthy donors. The PCR ran on 60 Vbeta and 13 Jbeta primers. Repertoires were generated with immunoSEQ multiplex PCR, while TCRdb's copy carries only in-frame clones and drops some. The data contain 150,000 to 200,000 clones, roughly four fifths of them seen just once; the ten biggest clones take up 4.5% to 5.5%. Sequencing input: PBMCs. These receptors were taken from a man aged 18 to 35 in good health and CMV-seronegative.

The chain couples TRBV7-9 to TRBJ1-1; no definite D call. Germline V gene lookup returns CDR1 SEHNR and CDR2 FQNEAQ (reference sequence). The CDR3 is made up of 13 amino acids. The V end was cut by 5 bases, the J end by 0 bases, with 7 bases between. The CDR3 here is CASSPRMNTEAFF. CDR3 nucleotide sequence: TGTGCCAGCAGCCCGAGGATGAACACTGAAGCTTTCTTT.

A single count supports this clone. At one of its ends the junction is not consistent with the germline gene, which may arise from a read error. This sequence joins TRBV7-9 and TRBJ2-1; TRBD2 matches 8 bases. The CDR3 runs 14 residues. Germline V gene sequence: CDR1 SEHNR, CDR2 FQNEAQ (reference sequence). The CDR3 loop reads CSSSPPAGANEQFF. The DNA of the CDR3 is TGTTCCAGCAGCCCTCCAGCGGGAGCCAATGAGCAGTTCTTC.

The chain joins TRBV4-2 to TRBJ2-7, with D possibly matching TRBD1 (5 bases). Germline V gene lookup returns CDR1 LGHNA and CDR2 YNFKEQ. This CDR3 comprises 13 residues. V was pared by 1 base and J by 6 bases, with 10 bases between. The DNA for the CDR3 is TGTGCCAGCAGCCAAGCAGGGATCGGCGAGCAGTACTTC. Protein: CASSQAGIGEQYF.

The chain carries TRBV13 and TRBJ1-4; D not resolved. V lost 3 bases and J lost 0, with 17 bases in between. Germline V gene lookup returns CDR1 PRHDT and CDR2 FYEKMQ (reference sequence). The CDR3 runs to 18 residues. CDR3 in DNA: TGTGCCAGCAGCTTCAAGGTTTCGAGAGGTGCAACTAATGAAAAACTGTTTTTT. It encodes CASSFKVSRGATNEKLFF.

V usage is TRBV9 and J usage is TRBJ2-7, with 7 bases identical to TRBD1. The germline V gene encodes CDR1 SGDLS and CDR2 YYNGEE. J gave up 12 bases and V 3 bases, and 3 bases lay outside the gene matches. This CDR3 has 10 residues. The CDR3 sequence is CASSGDSLYF. The CDR3 DNA sequence: TGTGCCAGCAGCGGGGACAGTCTGTACTTC.

V and J are TRBV5-1 and TRBJ1-1; D is uncertain. Deletions cut 1 base from V and 4 bases from J, with 14 bases between. Germline V gene sequence: CDR1 SGHRS, CDR2 YFSETQ. This CDR3 is built from 15 residues. The CDR3, as DNA: TGCGCCAGCAGCTTGTCTCACAGTGGGAGCACTGAAGCTTTCTTT. It translates to CASSLSHSGSTEAFF.

The CDR3 DNA follows: TGCAGCGTCGTGGGACAGATCAGCTCCTACGAGCAGTACTTC. It codes for CSVVGQISSYEQYF. This rearrangement joins TRBV29-1 to TRBJ2-7; 7 bases map to TRBD1. The J segment lost 0 bases and the V segment lost 6 bases, leaving 8 bases of the junction unmatched. This CDR3 comprises 14 residues. CDR1 is SQVTM, CDR2 ANQGSEA, per germline.

This clone was recorded only once. The CDR3 loop reads CASSPTSPSPWSHYGYTF. The DNA of the CDR3 is TGTGCCAGCAGCCCAACCTCCCCCAGTCCCTGGTCTCACTATGGCTACACCTTC. The chain is built from TRBV7-9 and TRBJ1-2, with D unresolved. V lost 5 bases and J lost 3, with 25 bases in between. Germline V gene data show CDR1 as SEHNR and CDR2 as FQNEAQ (reference sequence). The CDR3 contains 18 residues.

The genes are TRBV28 and TRBJ2-1; D call uncertain. Per germline, CDR1 MDHEN and CDR2 SYDVKM. CDR3 size: 15 residues. V lost 6 bases and J lost 4, with 16 bases in between. Here the CDR3 reads CASSPDIFEYNEQFF. The DNA for the CDR3 is TGTGCCAGCAGCCCCGACATTTTCGAATACAATGAGCAGTTCTTC. Together with reference TRBV28 and TRBJ2-1, the CDR3 gives the full variable domain: DVKVTQSSRYLVKRTGEKVFLECVQDMDHENMFWYRQDPGLGLRLIYFSYDVKMKEKGDIPEGYSVSREKKERFSLILESASTNQTSMYLCASSPDIFEYNEQFFGPGTRLTVL.

A note on this clone: The same CDR3 also results from other DNA sequences found in this sample. The DNA of the CDR3 is TGTGCCAGCAGTTTGGGCGGGAGCACCTACGAGCAGTACTTC. Translation: CASSLGGSTYEQYF. The V gene is TRBV28, the J gene TRBJ2-7; 7 nucleotides match TRBD2. The CDR3 length is 14 residues. Germline assignment: CDR1 MDHEN and CDR2 SYDVKM. V was pared by 3 bases and J by 2 bases, with 4 bases of the junction left unmatched.

The genes are TRBV7-8 and TRBJ2-2, with D maybe TRBD2 (7 bases). Per germline, CDR1 SGHVS and CDR2 FQNEAQ. This CDR3 spans 12 amino acids. V lost 11 bases to trimming and J lost 6 bases, with 13 bases between them. Written as DNA, the CDR3 is TGTGCCCTGGGGGGGCATGCCGGGGAGCTGTTTTTT. This gives the protein CALGGHAGELFF. The full variable domain, completed using reference TRBV7-8 and TRBJ2-2, is GAGVSQSPRYKVAKRGQDVALRCDPISGHVSLFWYQQALGQGPEFLTYFQNEAQLDKSGLPSDRFFAERPEGSVSTLKIQRTQQEDSAVYLCALGGHAGELFFGEGSRLTVL.

A few counts support this clone. The chain has TRBV11-3 and TRBJ2-7; 7 bases align to TRBD2. CDR1 and CDR2 from the germline V gene are SGHNT and YENEEA. This CDR3 comprises 14 residues. After removal of 8 bases from V and 3 bases from J, the junction contained 10 bases not matched to a gene. The CDR3 DNA is TGTGCCAGCCACACGAGCGGGGCTAACTACGAGCAGTACTTC. It is translated as CASHTSGANYEQYF.

DNA of the CDR3: TGCAGCGTAGGACCTAGCAGGTACGAGCAGTACTTC. As protein: CSVGPSRYEQYF. The chain employs TRBV29-1 and TRBJ2-7, with a tentative D call TRBD2 (5 bases). Looked up from germline, CDR1 is SQVTM and CDR2 is ANQGSEA. Between the trimmed V and J ends, which lost 6 bases and 4 bases, there was a span of 13 bases. The CDR3 has 12 amino acids.

The chain employs TRBV5-1 and TRBJ2-1; TRBD2 matches 10 bases. This CDR3 region has 17 residues. The V segment lost 4 bases and the J segment 0 bases; nucleotides outside the gene matches: 7. CDR1 is SGHRS, CDR2 YFSETQ, per germline. The CDR3 here is CASSHGLAASSYNEQFF. CDR3 coding DNA: TGCGCCAGCAGCCATGGACTAGCGGCGAGCTCCTACAATGAGCAGTTCTTC.

The chain is built from TRBV5-5 and TRBJ2-7, with 8 bases identical to TRBD1. Germline values: CDR1 SGHKS, CDR2 YYEKEE (reference sequence). The CDR3 spans 16 residues. V lost 5 bases, J lost 4 bases, and 14 bases stayed unmatched. The CDR3 coding sequence is TGTGCCAGCAGGTTAGCACCCGGGACAGGCATGTACGAGCAGTACTTC. It translates to CASRLAPGTGMYEQYF.

In this sample, this clone turned up once. The chain links TRBV2 to TRBJ2-1; D might be TRBD1 (5 bases). This CDR3 region has 16 residues. The germline CDR1 and CDR2 sequences are SNHLY and FYNNEI. Between the trimmed V and J ends, which lost 7 bases and 0 bases, there was a span of 16 bases. The CDR3 nucleotides are TGTGCCAGCACTATGGCAGGGATTAGCTCCTACAATGAGCAGTTCTTC. It is translated as CASTMAGISSYNEQFF.